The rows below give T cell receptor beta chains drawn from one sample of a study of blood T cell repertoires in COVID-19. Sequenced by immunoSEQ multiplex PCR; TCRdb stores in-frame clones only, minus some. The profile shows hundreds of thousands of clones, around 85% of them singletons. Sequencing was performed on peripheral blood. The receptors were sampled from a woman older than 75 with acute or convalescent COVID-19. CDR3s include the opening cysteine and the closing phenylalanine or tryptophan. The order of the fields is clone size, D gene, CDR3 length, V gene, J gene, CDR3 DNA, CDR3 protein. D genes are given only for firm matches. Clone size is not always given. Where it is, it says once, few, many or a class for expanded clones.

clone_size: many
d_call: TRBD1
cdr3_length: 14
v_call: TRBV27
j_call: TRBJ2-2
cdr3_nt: TGTGCCAGCGGGACAGAGACGAACACCGGGGAGCTGTTTTTT
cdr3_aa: CASGTETNTGELFF

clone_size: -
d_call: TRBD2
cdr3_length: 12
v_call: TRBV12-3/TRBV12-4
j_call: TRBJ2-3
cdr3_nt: TGTGCCAGCAGTTTAGCGGGACTAGCTCAGTATTTT
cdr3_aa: CASSLAGLAQYF

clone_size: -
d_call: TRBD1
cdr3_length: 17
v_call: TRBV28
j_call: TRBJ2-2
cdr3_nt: TGTGCCAGCAGTTTGACAGGGGGCAAGGAGGAACACCGGGGAGCTGTTTTT
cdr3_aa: CASSLTGGKEEHRGAVF

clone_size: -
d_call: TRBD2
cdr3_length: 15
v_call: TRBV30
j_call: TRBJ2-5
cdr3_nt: TGTGCCTGGACAGAAACGGGAGGGCCGTGGGAGACCCAGTACTTC
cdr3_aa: CAWTETGGPWETQYF

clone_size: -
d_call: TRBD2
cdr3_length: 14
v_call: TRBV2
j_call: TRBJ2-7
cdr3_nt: TGTGCCAGCAGTCCGGGACTAGCGGGATACGAGCAGTACTTC
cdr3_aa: CASSPGLAGYEQYF

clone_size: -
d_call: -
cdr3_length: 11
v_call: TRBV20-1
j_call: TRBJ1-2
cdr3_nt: TGCAGTGCAGGGAGCCCCCATGGCTACACCTTC
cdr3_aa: CSAGSPHGYTF

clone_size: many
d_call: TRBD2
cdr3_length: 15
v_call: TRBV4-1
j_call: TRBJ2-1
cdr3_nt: TGCGCCAGCAGCCAGGTGAGCGGGAGGGCGAATGAGCAGTTCTTC
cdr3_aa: CASSQVSGRANEQFF

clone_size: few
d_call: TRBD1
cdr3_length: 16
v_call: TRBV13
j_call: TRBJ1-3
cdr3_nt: TGTGCCAGCAGCTTGGAGATGGGGACAGGAGGAAACACCATATATTTT
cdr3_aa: CASSLEMGTGGNTIYF

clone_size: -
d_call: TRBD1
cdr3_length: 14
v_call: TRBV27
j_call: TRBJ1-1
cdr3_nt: TGTGCCAGCAGCCCCATTCAGGGGGGCACTGAAGCTTTCTTT
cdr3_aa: CASSPIQGGTEAFF

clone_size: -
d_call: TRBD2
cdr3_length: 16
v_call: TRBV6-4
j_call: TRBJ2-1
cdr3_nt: TGTGCCAGCAGTGTGTTCGGACTAGCGGGGCCCAATGAGCAGTTCTTC
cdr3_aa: CASSVFGLAGPNEQFF

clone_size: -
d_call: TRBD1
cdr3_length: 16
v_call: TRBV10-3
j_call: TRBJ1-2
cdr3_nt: TGTGCCATCAGGGGGATGACAGGGGGCCTTATCTATGGCTACACCTTC
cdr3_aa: CAIRGMTGGLIYGYTF

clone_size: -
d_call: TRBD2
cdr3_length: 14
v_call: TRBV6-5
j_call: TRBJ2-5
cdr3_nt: TGTGCCAGCAGCGCCCGAGCGGGAAGCCAGACCCAGTACTTC
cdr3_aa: CASSARAGSQTQYF

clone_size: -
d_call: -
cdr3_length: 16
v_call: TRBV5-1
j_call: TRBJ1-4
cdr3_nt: TGCGCCAGCAGCTTGGATACAGCCGGATCTAATGAAAAACTGTTTTTT
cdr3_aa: CASSLDTAGSNEKLFF

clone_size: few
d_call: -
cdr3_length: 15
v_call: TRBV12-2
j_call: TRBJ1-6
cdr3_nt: TGTGCAAGTCGCCAAGTCGTCGGTTATAATTCACCCCTCCACTTT
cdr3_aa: CASRQVVGYNSPLHF

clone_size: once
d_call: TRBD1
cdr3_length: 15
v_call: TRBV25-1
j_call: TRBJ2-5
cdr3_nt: TGTGCCAGCAGTGAACGAGGCAGGGGGATGGAGACCCAGTACTTC
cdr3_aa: CASSERGRGMETQYF

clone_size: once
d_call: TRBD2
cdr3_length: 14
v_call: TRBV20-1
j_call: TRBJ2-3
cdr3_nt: TGCAGTGCTAGTACTAGCGGGAAGGGAGATACGCAGTATTTT
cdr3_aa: CSASTSGKGDTQYF

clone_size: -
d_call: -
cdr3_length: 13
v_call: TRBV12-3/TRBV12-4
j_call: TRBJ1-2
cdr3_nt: TGTGCCAGCAGCCCGGACATGAACTATGGCTACACCTTC
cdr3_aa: CASSPDMNYGYTF

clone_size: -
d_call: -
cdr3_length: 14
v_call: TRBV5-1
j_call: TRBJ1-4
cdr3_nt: TGCGCCAGCAGCTTGGGACAGACTAATGAAAAACTGTTTTTT
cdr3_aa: CASSLGQTNEKLFF

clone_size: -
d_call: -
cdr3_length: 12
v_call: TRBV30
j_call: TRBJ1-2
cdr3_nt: TGTGCCTGGATGCAGAGGAACTATGGCTACACCTTC
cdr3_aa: CAWMQRNYGYTF

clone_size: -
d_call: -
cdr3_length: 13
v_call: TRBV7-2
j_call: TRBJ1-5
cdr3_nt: TGTGCCAGCAGCTTAGGCGCAAATCAGCCCCAGCATTTT
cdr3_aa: CASSLGANQPQHF

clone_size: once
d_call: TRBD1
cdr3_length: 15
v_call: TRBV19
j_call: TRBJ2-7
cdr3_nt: TGTGCCAGTAGTATGAATGGGGACAGGGTAAACGAGCAGTACTTC
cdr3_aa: CASSMNGDRVNEQYF

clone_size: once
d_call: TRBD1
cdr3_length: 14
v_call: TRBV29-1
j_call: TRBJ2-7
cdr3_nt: TGCAGCGTTGGTCCGGGACAGGGGGCCGGGGAGCAGTACTTC
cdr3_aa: CSVGPGQGAGEQYF

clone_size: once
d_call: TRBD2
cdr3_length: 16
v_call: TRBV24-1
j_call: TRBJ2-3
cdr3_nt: TGTGCCACCAGTGATTTGGGGCTAGCGGGGGAGGTTACGCAGTATTTT
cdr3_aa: CATSDLGLAGEVTQYF

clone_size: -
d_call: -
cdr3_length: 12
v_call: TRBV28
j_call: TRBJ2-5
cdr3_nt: TGTGCCAGCAGCTCAGGTTGGGAGACCCAGTACTTC
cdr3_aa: CASSSGWETQYF

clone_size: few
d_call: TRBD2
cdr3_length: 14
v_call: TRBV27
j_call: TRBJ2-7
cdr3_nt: TGTGCCAGCAGTTTTTCTAGCGGGACTTACGAGCAGTACTTC
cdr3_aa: CASSFSSGTYEQYF

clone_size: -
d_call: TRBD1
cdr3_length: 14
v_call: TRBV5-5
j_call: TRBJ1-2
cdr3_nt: TGTGCCAGCAGCAGCGGACAGGACTGGGACGGCTACACCTTC
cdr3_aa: CASSSGQDWDGYTF

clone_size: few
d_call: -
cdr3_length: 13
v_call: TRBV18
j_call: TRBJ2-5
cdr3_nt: TGTGCCAGCTCACTCAGCGGCAGTCGGACCCAGTACTTC
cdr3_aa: CASSLSGSRTQYF

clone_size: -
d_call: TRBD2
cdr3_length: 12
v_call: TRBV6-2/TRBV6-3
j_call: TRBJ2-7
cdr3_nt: TGTGCCAGCAGCCGCGGGAGGCCCGGGCAGTACTTC
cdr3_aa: CASSRGRPGQYF

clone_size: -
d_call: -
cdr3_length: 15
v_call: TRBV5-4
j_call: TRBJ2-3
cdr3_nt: TGTGCCAGCAGCTTTTGGGGGCCTAGCACAGATACGCAGTATTTT
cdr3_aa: CASSFWGPSTDTQYF

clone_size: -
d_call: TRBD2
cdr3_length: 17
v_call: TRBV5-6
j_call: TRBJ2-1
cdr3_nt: TGTGCCAGCAGCTTAGGGGCGGGAGGTGGATTGGGCAATGAGCAGTTCTTC
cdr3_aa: CASSLGAGGGLGNEQFF

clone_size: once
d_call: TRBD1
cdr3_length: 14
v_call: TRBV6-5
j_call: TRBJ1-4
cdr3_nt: TGTGCCAGCAGTAAAACAGGGGTGGGTGAAAAACTGTTTTTT
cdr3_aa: CASSKTGVGEKLFF

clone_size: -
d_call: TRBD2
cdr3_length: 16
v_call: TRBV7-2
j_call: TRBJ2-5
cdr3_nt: TGTGCCAGCAGCTTAGTCTCTAGCGGGGGGAGGGAGACCCAGTACTTC
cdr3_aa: CASSLVSSGGRETQYF

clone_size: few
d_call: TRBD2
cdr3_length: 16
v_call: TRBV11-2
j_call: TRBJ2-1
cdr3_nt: TGTGCCAGCAGCTCATCTTTCTCCCGGGGGGGTAATGAGCAGTTCTTC
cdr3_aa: CASSSSFSRGGNEQFF

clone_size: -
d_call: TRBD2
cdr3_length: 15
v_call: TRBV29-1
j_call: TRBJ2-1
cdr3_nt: TGCAGCGTTCGGCCAGCGGGAGATAGCTACAATGAGCAGTTCTTC
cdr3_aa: CSVRPAGDSYNEQFF

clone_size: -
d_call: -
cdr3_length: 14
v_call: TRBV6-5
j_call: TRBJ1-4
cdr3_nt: TGTGCCAGTATACAGGGTCCTAATAATGAAAAACTGTTTTTT
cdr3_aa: CASIQGPNNEKLFF

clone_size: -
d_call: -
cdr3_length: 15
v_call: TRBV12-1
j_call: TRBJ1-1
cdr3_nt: TGTGCCAGCAGCTTTGAATTACGCAGAAACACTGAAGCTTTCTTT
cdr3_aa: CASSFELRRNTEAFF

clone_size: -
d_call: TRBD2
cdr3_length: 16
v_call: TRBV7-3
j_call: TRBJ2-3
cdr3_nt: TGTGCCAGCAGCGCCCTAGCGGGAGGGCCCACAGATACGCAGTATTTT
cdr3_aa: CASSALAGGPTDTQYF

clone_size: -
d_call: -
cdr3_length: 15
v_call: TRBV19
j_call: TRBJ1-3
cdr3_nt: TGTGCCAGTAGTACGCAGGCGTCCTCTGGAAACACCATATATTTT
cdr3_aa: CASSTQASSGNTIYF

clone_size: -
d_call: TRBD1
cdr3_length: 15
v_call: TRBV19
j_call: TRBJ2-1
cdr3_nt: TGTGCCAGTAAGTGGGGACAGGGCTCCTACAATGAGCAGTTCTTC
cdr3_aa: CASKWGQGSYNEQFF

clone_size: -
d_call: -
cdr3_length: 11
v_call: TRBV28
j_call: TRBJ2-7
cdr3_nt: TGTGCCAGCAGGAAGCACTACGAGCAGTACTTC
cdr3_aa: CASRKHYEQYF

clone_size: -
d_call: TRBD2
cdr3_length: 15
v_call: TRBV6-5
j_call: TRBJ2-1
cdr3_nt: TGTGCCAGCAGTTACGGGTTAGCGGGAGGGTATGAGCAGTTCTTC
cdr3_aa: CASSYGLAGGYEQFF

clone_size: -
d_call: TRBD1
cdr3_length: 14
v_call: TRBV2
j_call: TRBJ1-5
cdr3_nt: TGTGCCAGCAGGGCGGCAGGGGGTAATCAGCCCCAGCATTTT
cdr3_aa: CASRAAGGNQPQHF

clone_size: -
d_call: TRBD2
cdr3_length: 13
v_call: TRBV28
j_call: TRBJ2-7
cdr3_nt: TGTGCCAGCAGCCGGGGGGTCCTTTACGAGCAGTACTTC
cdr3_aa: CASSRGVLYEQYF

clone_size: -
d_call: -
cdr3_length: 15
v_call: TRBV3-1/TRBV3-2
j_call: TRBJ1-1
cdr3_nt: TGTGCCAGCAGCCAAGTAGGCGGGTCAGACACTGAAGCTTTCTTT
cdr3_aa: CASSQVGGSDTEAFF

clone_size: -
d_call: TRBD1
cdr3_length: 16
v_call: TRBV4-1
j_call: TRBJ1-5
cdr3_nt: TGCGCCAGCAGCAATCCCGGGACAGGGACGCATCAGCCCCAGCATTTT
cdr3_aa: CASSNPGTGTHQPQHF

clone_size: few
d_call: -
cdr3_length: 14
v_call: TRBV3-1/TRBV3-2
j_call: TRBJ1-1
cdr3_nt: TGTGCCAGCAGCCAGAGGGAAGGGAACACTGAAGCTTTCTTT
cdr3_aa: CASSQREGNTEAFF

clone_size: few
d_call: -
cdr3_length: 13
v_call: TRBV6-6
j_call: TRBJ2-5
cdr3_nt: TGTGCCAGCGCGGCGGGGTCGGGAGAGACCCAGTACTTC
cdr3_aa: CASAAGSGETQYF

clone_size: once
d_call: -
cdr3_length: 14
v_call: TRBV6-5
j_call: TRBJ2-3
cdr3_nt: TGTGCCAGCAGCCTACTCGGAGGCGCAGATACGCAGTATTTT
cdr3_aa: CASSLLGGADTQYF

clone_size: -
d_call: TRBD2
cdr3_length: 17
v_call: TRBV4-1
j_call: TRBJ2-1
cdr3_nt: TGCGCCAGCAGCCAAGTATCTAGCGGGGGGAAATACAATGAGCAGTTCTTC
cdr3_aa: CASSQVSSGGKYNEQFF

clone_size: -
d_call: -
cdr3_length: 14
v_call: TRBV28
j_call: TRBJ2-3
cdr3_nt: TGTGCCAGCAATGTCCAACTTGGTACAGATACGCAGTATTTT
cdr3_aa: CASNVQLGTDTQYF

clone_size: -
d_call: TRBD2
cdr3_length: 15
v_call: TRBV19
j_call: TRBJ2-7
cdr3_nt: TGTGCCAGTAGGCCGGCGGGAGGACGCTCCTACGAGCAGTACTTC
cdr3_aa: CASRPAGGRSYEQYF

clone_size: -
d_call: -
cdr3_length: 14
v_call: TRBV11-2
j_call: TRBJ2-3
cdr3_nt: TGTGCCAGCAGCTCAGGACAGTCCACAGATACGCAGTATTTT
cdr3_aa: CASSSGQSTDTQYF

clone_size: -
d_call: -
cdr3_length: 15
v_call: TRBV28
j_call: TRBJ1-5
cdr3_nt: TGTGCCAGCAGTGGCGGGACCCATAGCAATCAGCCCCAGCATTTT
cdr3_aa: CASSGGTHSNQPQHF

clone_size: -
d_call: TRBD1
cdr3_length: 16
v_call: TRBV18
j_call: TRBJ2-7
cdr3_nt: TGTGCCAGCTCACCCCAGTTTGGGACAGGGGGCTACGAGCAGTACTTC
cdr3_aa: CASSPQFGTGGYEQYF

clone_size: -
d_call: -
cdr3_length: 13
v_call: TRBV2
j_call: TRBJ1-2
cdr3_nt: TGTGCCAGCAATTCCGGGACTAACTATGGCTACACCTTC
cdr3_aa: CASNSGTNYGYTF

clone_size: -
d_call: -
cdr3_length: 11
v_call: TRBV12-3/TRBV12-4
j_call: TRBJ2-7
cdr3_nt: TGTGCCAGCTGGAGCGGCTACGAGCAGTACTTC
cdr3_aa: CASWSGYEQYF

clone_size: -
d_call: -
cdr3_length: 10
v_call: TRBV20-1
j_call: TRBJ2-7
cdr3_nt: TGCAGTGCACCTATTTACGAGCAGTACTTC
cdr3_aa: CSAPIYEQYF

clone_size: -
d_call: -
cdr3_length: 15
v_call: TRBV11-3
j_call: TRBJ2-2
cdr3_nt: TGTGCCAGCAGCTTAGATCGGGGGGCTACCGGGGAGCTGTTTTTT
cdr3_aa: CASSLDRGATGELFF